A selection of T cell receptor beta chains follows, all from one sample in a study of T cell changes during pregnancy in multiple sclerosis. The protocol was immunoSEQ multiplex PCR, while the TCRdb copy is restricted to in-frame clones and leaves out a portion. Altogether 35,000 to 50,000 clones are present, roughly nine tenths being singletons, with the ten largest covering 7%. The specimen was CD8+ T cells from peripheral blood mononuclear cells, collected in the third trimester of pregnancy. The receptors were sampled from a female donor with multiple sclerosis, enrolled in a pregnancy study. Both conserved end residues are part of each CDR3. D genes are given only for firm matches. The listing skips clone size in some rows; elsewhere it reads once, few, many or a size class.

CASSPLAGGSGEQFF	TGTGCCAGCAGTCCGCTAGCGGGAGGATCTGGTGAGCAGTTCTTC	TRBV28	TRBJ2-1	TRBD2	few
CASTQGDPYNEQFF	TGTGCCAGCACGCAGGGGGATCCCTACAATGAGCAGTTCTTC	TRBV27	TRBJ2-1	TRBD1	NA
CASSLTFSGGAGNEQFF	TGTGCCAGCAGCCTAACCTTTAGCGGGGGGGCCGGCAATGAGCAGTTCTTC	TRBV7-8	TRBJ2-1	TRBD2	few
CASKVEGSSYEQYF	TGTGCCAGCAAAGTTGAAGGGAGCTCCTACGAGCAGTACTTC	TRBV28	TRBJ2-7	NA	NA
CASSPGEREPFANEQFF	TGTGCCAGCAGCCCAGGGGAGCGGGAGCCCTTCGCCAATGAGCAGTTCTTC	TRBV11-1	TRBJ2-1	TRBD2	NA
CASSYEFSGADEQFF	TGTGCCAGCAGTTACGAGTTCAGCGGGGCGGATGAGCAGTTCTTC	TRBV6-5	TRBJ2-1	TRBD2	NA
CASKESSGVLETQYF	TGTGCCAGCAAAGAATCGTCGGGGGTTTTGGAGACCCAGTACTTC	TRBV27	TRBJ2-5	NA	NA
CASSPTGNEQYF	TGTGCCAGCAGCCCTACAGGGAACGAGCAGTACTTC	TRBV6-5	TRBJ2-7	NA	NA
CAWSEGVWAYYEQYF	TGTGCCTGGAGTGAAGGGGTTTGGGCCTACTACGAGCAGTACTTC	TRBV30	TRBJ2-7	NA	NA
CASSYGSGPGELFF	TGTGCCAGCAGTTACGGTTCGGGTCCCGGGGAGCTGTTTTTT	TRBV6-5	TRBJ2-2	NA	NA
CASRAGTGANYGYTF	TGTGCCAGCAGAGCCGGGACAGGAGCTAACTATGGCTACACCTTC	TRBV2	TRBJ1-2	TRBD1	NA
CAWKMGWQETQYF	TGTGCCTGGAAGATGGGCTGGCAAGAGACCCAGTACTTC	TRBV30	TRBJ2-5	NA	NA
CASSPSGDGYTF	TGTGCCAGCAGTCCCTCCGGGGATGGCTACACCTTC	TRBV27	TRBJ1-2	NA	once